This TCR beta chain emerged from a study of patients and donors after allogeneic stem cell transplantation. TCRdb processed the RT-PCR reads anew with MiXCR; each CDR3 protein has one entry. The data contain approximately 410,000 distinct CDR3 sequences, around 16% of them singletons. The CDR3 totals 11 residues. Germline V gene sequence: CDR1 SNHLY, CDR2 FYNNEI. V was pared by 6 bases and J by 6 bases, with 5 bases between. In its sample, this clonotype was seen a few times. The specimen was blood, either unsorted or a sorted T cell fraction (not recorded which). The chain uses TRBV2 and TRBJ2-2; D possibly matches TRBD1 or TRBD2 (5 bases each). The receptor's source is a human donor who was either an allogeneic HSCT recipient or a stem cell or donor lymphocyte infusion donor (not recorded which). It is not recorded whose cells these are; they may come from a transplant donor. CDR3 DNA: TGTGCCAGCAGGGGGGCCGGGGAGCTGTTTTTT. Translated: CASRGAGELFF.